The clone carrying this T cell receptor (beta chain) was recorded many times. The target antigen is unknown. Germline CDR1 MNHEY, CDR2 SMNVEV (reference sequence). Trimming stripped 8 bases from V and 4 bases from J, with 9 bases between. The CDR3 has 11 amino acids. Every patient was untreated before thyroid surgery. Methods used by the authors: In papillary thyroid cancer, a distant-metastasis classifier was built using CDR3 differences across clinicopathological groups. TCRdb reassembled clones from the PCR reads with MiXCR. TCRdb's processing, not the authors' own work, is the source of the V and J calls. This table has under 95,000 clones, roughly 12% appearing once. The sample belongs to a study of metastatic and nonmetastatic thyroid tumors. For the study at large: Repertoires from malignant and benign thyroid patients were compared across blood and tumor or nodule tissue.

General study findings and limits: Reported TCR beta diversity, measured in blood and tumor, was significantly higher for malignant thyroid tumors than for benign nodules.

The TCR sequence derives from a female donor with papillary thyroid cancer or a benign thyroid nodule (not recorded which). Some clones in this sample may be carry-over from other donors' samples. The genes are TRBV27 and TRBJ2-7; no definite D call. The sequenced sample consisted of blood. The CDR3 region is CASLEFYEQYF. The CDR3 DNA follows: TGTGCCAGCCTCGAGTTTTACGAGCAGTACTTC.